The entry below gives a single T cell receptor (beta chain) sequence along with its context. Antigen: not known. V was shortened by 0 bases and J by 1 base, with 7 bases between the two germline ends. The CDR3 is made up of 14 amino acids. In germline, CDR1 is SGHRS, CDR2 YFSETQ. The entry originates in a study of T cell responses to AZD1222 COVID-19 vaccine. Study details: Second-dose recipients at about 4 or about 12 weeks were treated as one pooled group. Points from the study as a whole: Just a handful of AZD1222 recipients tested seropositive at baseline. Spike-specific TCRs gained breadth and depth after people received two AZD1222 doses.

Clones were sequenced by immunoSEQ multiplex PCR, and TCRdb holds only the in-frame ones, with some missing. This sample yields roughly 130,000 clones, of which 85% to 95% are seen a single time; roughly 7% belongs to the top ten. The sequence derives from an adult in good health. The source material was peripheral blood, sampled on day 0 of AZD1222 vaccination. The chain links TRBV5-1 to TRBJ1-1; tentatively, D is TRBD1 (5 bases). CDR3 DNA sequence: TGCGCCAGCAGCTTGGCCGGGGCGAACACTGAAGCTTTCTTT. Translated, it gives CASSLAGANTEAFF.